This T cell receptor (beta chain) stems from a study of human T cells and chemical hapten exposure. TCRdb re-derived calls from the RACE reads in MiXCR, one entry per CDR3 protein. The sample lists approximately 41,000 distinct CDR3 sequences; 7.5% to 9% were seen once. Time point indicated: pre-sensitization, week 0. Treatment meaning: therapeutic diphenylcyclopropenone sensitization with weekly scalp DPC. Germline V gene sequence: CDR1 MNHNS, CDR2 SASEGT. The CDR3 runs 12 residues. Trimming cost V 5 bases and J 8 bases, with 12 bases left between them. The TCR sequence derives from a woman in her fifties or sixties with alopecia areata. Some clones in this sample may be carry-over from other donors' samples. The specimen comprised whole blood, sampled in connection with sensitization to the hapten diphenylcyclopropenone (DPC). J is TRBJ1-2 and V is TRBV6-1; D is unclear. This chain's CDR3 is CASSTWTAGYTF. DNA of the CDR3: TGTGCCAGCAGTACTTGGACCGCCGGCTACACCTTC.